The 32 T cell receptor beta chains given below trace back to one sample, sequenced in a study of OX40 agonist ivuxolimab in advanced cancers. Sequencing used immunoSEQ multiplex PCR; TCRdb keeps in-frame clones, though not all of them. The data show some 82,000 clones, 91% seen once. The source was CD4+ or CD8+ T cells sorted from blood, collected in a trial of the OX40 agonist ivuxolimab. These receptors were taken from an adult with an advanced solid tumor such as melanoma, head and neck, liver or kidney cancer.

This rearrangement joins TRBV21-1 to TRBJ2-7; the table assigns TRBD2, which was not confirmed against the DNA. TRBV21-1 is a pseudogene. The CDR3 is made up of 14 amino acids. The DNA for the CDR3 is TGTGCCAGCTCCCCAAACGGCGGAGGCTACGAGCAGTACTTC. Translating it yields CASSPNGGGYEQYF.

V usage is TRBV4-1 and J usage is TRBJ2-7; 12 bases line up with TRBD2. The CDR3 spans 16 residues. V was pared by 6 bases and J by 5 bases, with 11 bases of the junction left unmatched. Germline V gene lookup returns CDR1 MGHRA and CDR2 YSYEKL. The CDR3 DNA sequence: TGCGCCAGCAGTCGTGGACTAGCGGGAAATCGTCACGAGCAGTACTTC. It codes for CASSRGLAGNRHEQYF.

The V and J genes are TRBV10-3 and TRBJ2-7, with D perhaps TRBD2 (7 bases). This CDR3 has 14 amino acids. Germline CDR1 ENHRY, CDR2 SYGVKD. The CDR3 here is CAGGGAVKTDEQYF. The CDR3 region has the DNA TGTGCTGGAGGGGGGGCGGTAAAAACAGACGAGCAGTACTTC.

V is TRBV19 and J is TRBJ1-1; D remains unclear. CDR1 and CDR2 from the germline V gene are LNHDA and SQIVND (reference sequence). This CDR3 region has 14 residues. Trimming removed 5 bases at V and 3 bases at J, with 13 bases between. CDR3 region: CASSSHELDTEAFF. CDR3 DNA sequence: TGTGCCAGTAGTTCGCATGAATTAGACACTGAAGCTTTCTTT.

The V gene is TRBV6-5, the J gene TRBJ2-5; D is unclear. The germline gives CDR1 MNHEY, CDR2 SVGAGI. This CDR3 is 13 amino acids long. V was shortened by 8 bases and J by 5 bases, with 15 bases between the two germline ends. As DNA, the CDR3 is TGTGCCAGCCAGATGGGCCCTAGGGAGACCCAGTACTTC. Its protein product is CASQMGPRETQYF.

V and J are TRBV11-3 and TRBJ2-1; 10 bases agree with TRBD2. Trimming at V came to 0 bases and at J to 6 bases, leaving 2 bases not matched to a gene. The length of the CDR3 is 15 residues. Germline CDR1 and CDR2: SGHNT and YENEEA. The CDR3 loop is CASSLEGLASNEQFF. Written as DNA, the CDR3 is TGTGCCAGCAGCTTAGAGGGACTAGCGAGCAATGAGCAGTTCTTC.

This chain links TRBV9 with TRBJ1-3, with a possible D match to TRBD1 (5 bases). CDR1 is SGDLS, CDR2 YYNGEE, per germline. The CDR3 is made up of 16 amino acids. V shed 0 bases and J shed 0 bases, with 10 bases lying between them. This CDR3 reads CASSVAGGYSGNTIYF. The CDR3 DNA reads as TGTGCCAGCAGCGTAGCGGGGGGATACTCTGGAAACACCATATATTTT.

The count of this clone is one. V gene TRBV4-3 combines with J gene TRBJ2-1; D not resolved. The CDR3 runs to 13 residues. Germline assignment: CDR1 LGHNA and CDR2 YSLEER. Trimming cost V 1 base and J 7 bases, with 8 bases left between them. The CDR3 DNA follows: TGCGCCAGCAGCCAAGGACTCTCAAATGAGCAGTTCTTC. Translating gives CASSQGLSNEQFF.

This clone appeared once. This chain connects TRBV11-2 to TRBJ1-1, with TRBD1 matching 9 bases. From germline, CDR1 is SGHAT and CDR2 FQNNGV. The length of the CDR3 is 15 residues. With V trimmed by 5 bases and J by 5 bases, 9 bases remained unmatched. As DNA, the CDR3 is TGTGCCAGCAGCGTATCCGCCGGGACAGGGACTGAAGCTTTCTTT. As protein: CASSVSAGTGTEAFF.

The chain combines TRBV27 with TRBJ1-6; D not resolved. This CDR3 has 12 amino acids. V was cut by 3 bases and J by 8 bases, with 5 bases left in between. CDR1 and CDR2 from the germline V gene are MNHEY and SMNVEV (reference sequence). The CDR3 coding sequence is TGTGCCAGCAGTTTTCTAGATTCACCCCTCCACTTT. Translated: CASSFLDSPLHF.

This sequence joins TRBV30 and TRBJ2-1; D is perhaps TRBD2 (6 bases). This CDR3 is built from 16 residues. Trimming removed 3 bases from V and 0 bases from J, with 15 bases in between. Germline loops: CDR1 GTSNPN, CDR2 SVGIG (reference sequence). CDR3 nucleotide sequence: TGTGCCTGGAGCTTAACCCAAGCGGGCTCCTACAATGAGCAGTTCTTC. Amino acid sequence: CAWSLTQAGSYNEQFF.

The CDR3 DNA follows: TGTGCCAGCTCACGAACGCCTAGCGGGAGCACAGATACGCAGTATTTT. Encoded protein: CASSRTPSGSTDTQYF. The V gene is TRBV18, the J gene TRBJ2-3; the match to TRBD2 covers 8 bases. The V gene's germline CDR1 is KGHSH and CDR2 LQKENI. The CDR3 is made up of 16 amino acids. After removal of 4 bases from V and 0 bases from J, the junction contained 6 bases not matched to a gene.

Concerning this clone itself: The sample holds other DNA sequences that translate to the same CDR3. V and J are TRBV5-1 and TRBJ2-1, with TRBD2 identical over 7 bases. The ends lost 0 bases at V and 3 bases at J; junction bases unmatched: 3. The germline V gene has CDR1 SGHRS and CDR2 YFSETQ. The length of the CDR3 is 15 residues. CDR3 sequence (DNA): TGCGCCAGCAGCTTGGGGCTAGCGGACTACAATGAGCAGTTCTTC. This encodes CASSLGLADYNEQFF. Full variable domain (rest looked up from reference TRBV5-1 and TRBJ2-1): KAGVTQTPRYLIKTRGQQVTLSCSPISGHRSVSWYQQTPGQGLQFLFEYFSETQRNKGNFPGRFSGRQFSNSRSEMNVSTLELGDSALYLCASSLGLADYNEQFFGPGTRLTVL.

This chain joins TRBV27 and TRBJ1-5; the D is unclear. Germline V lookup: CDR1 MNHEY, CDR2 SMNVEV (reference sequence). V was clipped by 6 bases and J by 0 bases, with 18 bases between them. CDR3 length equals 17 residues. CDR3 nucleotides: TGTGCCAGCAGCGTAGTCGACTTAGGTTATAGCAATCAGCCCCAGCATTTT. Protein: CASSVVDLGYSNQPQHF.

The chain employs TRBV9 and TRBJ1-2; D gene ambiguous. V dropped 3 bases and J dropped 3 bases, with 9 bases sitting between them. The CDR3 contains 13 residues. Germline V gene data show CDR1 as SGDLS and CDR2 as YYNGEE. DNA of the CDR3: TGTGCCAGCAGCGCAGGCCGGGACTATGGCTACACCTTC. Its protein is CASSAGRDYGYTF.

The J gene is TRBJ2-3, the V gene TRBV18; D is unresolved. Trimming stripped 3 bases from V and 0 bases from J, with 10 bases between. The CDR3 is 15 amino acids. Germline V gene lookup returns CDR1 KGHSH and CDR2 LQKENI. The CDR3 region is CASSPESSSTDTQYF. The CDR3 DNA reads TGTGCCAGCTCACCGGAAAGCAGCAGCACAGATACGCAGTATTTT. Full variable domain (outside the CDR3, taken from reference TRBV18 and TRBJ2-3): NAGVMQNPRHLVRRRGQEARLRCSPMKGHSHVYWYRQLPEEGLKFMVYLQKENIIDESGMPKERFSAEFPKEGPSILRIQQVVRGDSAAYFCASSPESSSTDTQYFGPGTRLTVL.

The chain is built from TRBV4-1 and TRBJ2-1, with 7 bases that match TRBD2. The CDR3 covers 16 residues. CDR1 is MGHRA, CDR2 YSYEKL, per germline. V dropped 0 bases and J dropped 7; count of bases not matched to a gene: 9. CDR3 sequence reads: CASSQDIVGGWNEQFF. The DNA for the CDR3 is TGCGCCAGCAGCCAAGATATAGTGGGAGGGTGGAATGAGCAGTTCTTC.

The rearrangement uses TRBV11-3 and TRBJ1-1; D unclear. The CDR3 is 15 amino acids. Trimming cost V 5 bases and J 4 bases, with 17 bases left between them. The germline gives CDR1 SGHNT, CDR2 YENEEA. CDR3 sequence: CASSIPRKTTTEAFF. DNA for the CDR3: TGTGCCAGCAGCATCCCCCGTAAGACAACCACTGAAGCTTTCTTT.

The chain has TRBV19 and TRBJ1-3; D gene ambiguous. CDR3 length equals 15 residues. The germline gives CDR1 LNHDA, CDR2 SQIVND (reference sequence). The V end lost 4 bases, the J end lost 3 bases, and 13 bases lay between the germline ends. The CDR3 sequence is CASSTRVLGGNTIYF. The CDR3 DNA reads TGTGCCAGTAGTACGAGAGTTCTGGGTGGAAACACCATATATTTT.

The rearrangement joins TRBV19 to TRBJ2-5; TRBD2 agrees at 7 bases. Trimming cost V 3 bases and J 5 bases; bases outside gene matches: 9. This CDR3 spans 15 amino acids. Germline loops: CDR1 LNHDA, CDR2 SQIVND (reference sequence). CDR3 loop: CASSIGGTGGETQYF. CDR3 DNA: TGTGCCAGTAGTATTGGCGGGACGGGAGGCGAGACCCAGTACTTC.

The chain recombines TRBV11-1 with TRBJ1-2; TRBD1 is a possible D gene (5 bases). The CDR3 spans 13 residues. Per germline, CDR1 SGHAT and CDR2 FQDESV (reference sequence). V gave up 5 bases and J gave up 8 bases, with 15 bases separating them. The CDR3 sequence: CASSPPRVGGYTF. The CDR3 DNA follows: TGTGCCAGCAGCCCGCCCAGGGTTGGGGGCTACACCTTC.

The CDR3 nucleotides are TGTGCCAGCAGCCCCTCCCTTGGGGGGAGCTATGGCTACACCTTC. Translation: CASSPSLGGSYGYTF. The chain carries TRBV14 and TRBJ1-2, with D tentatively TRBD1 (5 bases). With 4 bases removed from V and 4 bases from J, the gap between germline ends came to 16 bases. The CDR3 has 15 amino acids. CDR1 and CDR2 from the germline V gene are SGHDN and FVKESK.

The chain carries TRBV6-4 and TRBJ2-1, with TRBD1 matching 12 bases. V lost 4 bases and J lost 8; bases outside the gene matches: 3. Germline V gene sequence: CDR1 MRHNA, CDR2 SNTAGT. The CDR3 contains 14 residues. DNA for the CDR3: TGTGCCAGCAGTGCCGGGACAGGGGGCTATGAGCAGTTCTTC. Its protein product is CASSAGTGGYEQFF.

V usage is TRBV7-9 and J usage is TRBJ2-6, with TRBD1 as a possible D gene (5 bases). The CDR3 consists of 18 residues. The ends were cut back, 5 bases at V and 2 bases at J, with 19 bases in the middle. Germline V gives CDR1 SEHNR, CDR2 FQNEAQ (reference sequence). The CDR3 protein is CASSQQRGASAGANVLTF. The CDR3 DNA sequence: TGTGCCAGCAGCCAACAAAGGGGCGCATCTGCTGGGGCCAACGTCCTGACTTTC.

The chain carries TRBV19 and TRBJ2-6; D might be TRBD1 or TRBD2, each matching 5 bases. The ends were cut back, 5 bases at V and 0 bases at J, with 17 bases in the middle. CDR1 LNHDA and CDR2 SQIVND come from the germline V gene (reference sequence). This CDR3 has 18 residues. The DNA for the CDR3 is TGTGCCAGTAGTGTACTTAAGGGACGGCGCTCTGGGGCCAACGTCCTGACTTTC. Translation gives CASSVLKGRRSGANVLTF.

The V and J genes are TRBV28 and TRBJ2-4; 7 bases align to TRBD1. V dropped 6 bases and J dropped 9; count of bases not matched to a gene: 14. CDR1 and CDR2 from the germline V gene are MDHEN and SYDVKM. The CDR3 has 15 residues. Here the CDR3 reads CASSVTGASGVIQYF. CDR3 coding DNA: TGTGCCAGCAGCGTTACAGGGGCCAGTGGTGTCATTCAGTACTTC.

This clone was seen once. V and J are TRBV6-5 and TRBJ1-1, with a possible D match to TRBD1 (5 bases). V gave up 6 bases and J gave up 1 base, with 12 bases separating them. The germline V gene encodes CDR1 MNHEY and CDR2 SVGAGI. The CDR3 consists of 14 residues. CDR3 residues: CASRRGGGNTEAFF. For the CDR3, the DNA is TGTGCCAGCAGGCGCGGGGGGGGGAACACTGAAGCTTTCTTT.

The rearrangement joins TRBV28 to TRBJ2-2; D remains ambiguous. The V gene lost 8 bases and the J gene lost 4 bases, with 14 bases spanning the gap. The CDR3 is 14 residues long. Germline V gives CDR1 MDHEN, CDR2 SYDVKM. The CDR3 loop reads CASQNPLITGELFF. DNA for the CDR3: TGTGCCAGCCAGAACCCTCTCATCACCGGGGAGCTGTTTTTT.

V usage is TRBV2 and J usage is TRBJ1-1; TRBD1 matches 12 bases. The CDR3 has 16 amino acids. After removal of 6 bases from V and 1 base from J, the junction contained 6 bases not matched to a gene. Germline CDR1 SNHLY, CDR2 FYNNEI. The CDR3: CASSPGTGGSNTEAFF. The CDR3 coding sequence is TGTGCCAGCAGCCCTGGGACAGGGGGCTCGAACACTGAAGCTTTCTTT.

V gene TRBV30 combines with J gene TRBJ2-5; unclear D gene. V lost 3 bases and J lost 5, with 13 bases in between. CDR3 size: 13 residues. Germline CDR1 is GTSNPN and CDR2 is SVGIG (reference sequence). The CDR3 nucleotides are TGTGCCTGGAGCCCCGGGTCCGCCGAGACCCAGTACTTC. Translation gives CAWSPGSAETQYF.

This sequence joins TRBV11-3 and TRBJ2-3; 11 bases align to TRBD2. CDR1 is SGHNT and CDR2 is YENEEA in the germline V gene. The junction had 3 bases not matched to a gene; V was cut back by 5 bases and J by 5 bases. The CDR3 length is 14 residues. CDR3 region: CASSKGLAGDTQYF. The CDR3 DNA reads TGTGCCAGCAGCAAAGGACTAGCGGGAGATACGCAGTATTTT.

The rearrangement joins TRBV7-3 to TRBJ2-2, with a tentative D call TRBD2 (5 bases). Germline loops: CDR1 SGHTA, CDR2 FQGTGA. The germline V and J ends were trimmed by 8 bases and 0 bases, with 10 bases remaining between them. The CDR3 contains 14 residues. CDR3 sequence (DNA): TGTGCCAGCCGCAGCGGCTCGAACACCGGGGAGCTGTTTTTT. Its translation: CASRSGSNTGELFF. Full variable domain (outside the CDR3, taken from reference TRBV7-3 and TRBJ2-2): GAGVSQTPSNKVTEKGKYVELRCDPISGHTALYWYRQSLGQGPEFLIYFQGTGAADDSGLPNDRFFAVRPEGSVSTLKIQRTERGDSAVYLCASRSGSNTGELFFGEGSRLTVL.